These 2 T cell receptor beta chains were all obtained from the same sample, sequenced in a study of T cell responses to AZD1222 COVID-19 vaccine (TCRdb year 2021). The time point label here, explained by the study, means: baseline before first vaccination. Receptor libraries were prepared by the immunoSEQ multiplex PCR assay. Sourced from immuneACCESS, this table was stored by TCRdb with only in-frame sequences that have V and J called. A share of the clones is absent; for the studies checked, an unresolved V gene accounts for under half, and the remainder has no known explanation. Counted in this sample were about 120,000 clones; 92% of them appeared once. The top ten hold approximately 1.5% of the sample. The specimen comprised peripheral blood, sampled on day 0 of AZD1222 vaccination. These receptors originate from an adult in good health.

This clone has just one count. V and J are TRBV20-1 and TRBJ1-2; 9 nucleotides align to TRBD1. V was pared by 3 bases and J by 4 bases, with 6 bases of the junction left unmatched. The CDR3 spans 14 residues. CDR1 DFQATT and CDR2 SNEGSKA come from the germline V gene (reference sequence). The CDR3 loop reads CSASPTGGIYGYTF. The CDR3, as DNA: TGCAGTGCTAGTCCTACAGGGGGCATCTATGGCTACACCTTC.

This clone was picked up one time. The CDR3 loop is CSASTGKDGYTF. CDR3 bases: TGCAGTGCTAGTACAGGGAAGGACGGCTACACCTTC. The chain joins TRBV20-1 to TRBJ1-2, with D maybe TRBD1 (6 bases). From germline, CDR1 is DFQATT and CDR2 SNEGSKA (reference sequence). Trimming cost V 3 bases and J 8 bases, with 13 bases left between them. The CDR3 sequence is 12 residues long.